Below, 17 T cell receptor beta chains from the same sample are listed, as sequenced in a study of identical twins. TCRdb processed the 5' RACE reads anew with MiXCR; each CDR3 protein has one entry. This table has roughly 630,000 distinct CDR3 sequences, 7.1% appearing once. These data were likewise used in another study, on yellow fever vaccine responses in identical twins.

The sample consisted of PBMCs. The receptors were sampled from a woman aged 18-29 years in good health.

V is TRBV20-1 and J is TRBJ2-3; unclear D gene. Germline-derived CDR1 and CDR2 are DFQATT and SNEGSKA (reference sequence). The CDR3 spans 13 residues. Deletions cut 4 bases from V and 6 bases from J, with 14 bases between. CDR3 sequence: CSANHDTGDTQYF. CDR3 bases: TGCAGTGCTAACCACGATACTGGGGATACGCAGTATTTT.

This clonotype came up a few times. The V and J genes are TRBV9 and TRBJ2-6; D call uncertain. V lost 4 bases to trimming and J lost 2 bases, with 19 bases between them. Germline V gives CDR1 SGDLS, CDR2 YYNGEE. The CDR3 extends over 18 amino acids. In DNA form, the CDR3 reads TGTGCCAGCAGCCCTAATAGGGTGGCCAGCGCTGGGGCCAACGTCCTGACTTTC. It encodes CASSPNRVASAGANVLTF.

This clonotype occurred a few times. The chain uses TRBV20-1 and TRBJ1-2; D gene ambiguous. CDR3 length: 16 residues. In germline, CDR1 is DFQATT, CDR2 SNEGSKA (reference sequence). Trimming took off 2 bases at V and 8 bases at J, with 24 bases between the two ends. The CDR3, as DNA: TGCAGTGCTAGAAAGTCCGGAGTCAACAGCGCTGGGGGCTACACCTTC. Its protein product is CSARKSGVNSAGGYTF.

The sample holds many counts of this clonotype. The rearrangement joins TRBV27 to TRBJ2-1, with a weak D call TRBD1 (6 bases). The ends were cut back, 1 base at V and 8 bases at J, with 15 bases in the middle. Germline CDR1 and CDR2: MNHEY and SMNVEV (reference sequence). There are 15 residues in the CDR3. In DNA form, the CDR3 reads TGTGCCAGCAGTTTATACGTGGGACAAATCCATGAGCAGTTCTTC. This encodes CASSLYVGQIHEQFF.

The sample holds a few counts of this clonotype. This chain uses TRBV12-3 or TRBV12-4 with TRBJ2-1; 11 bases line up with TRBD2. V lost 3 bases to trimming and J lost 7 bases; unmatched junction nucleotides: 20. The CDR3 runs to 20 residues. CDR3 sequence (DNA): TGTGCCAGCAGTTTGGCCAGCCGGGGTATCCTAGCGGGAGGAAGTAATGAGCAGTTCTTC. This codes for CASSLASRGILAGGSNEQFF.

The rearrangement joins TRBV29-1 to TRBJ2-5; D might be TRBD1 or TRBD2, each matching 6 bases. Germline values: CDR1 SQVTM, CDR2 ANQGSEA. V dropped 3 bases and J dropped 5 bases, with 13 bases sitting between them. This CDR3 has 13 residues. CDR3 residues: CSVDWGAGETQYF. CDR3 bases: TGCAGCGTTGATTGGGGGGCTGGGGAGACCCAGTACTTC.

The chain is built from TRBV3-1 and TRBJ1-1; possibly TRBD1 for D (5 bases). The CDR3 length is 15 residues. Trimming took 11 bases from V and 1 from J, leaving 20 bases between them. Germline assignment: CDR1 LGHDT and CDR2 YNNKEL (reference sequence). CDR3 sequence (DNA): TGTGCCTCCACCACTACGGGACTCTCGAACACTGAAGCTTTCTTT. Encoded protein: CASTTTGLSNTEAFF. Full variable domain (rest looked up from reference TRBV3-1 and TRBJ1-1): DTAVSQTPKYLVTQMGNDKSIKCEQNLGHDTMYWYKQDSKKFLKIMFSYNNKELIINETVPNRFSPKSPDKAHLNLHINSLELGDSAVYFCASTTTGLSNTEAFFGQGTRLTVV.

This chain uses TRBV18 with TRBJ1-4; TRBD1 might be the D (6 bases). This CDR3 has 15 amino acids. Trimming pared 3 bases from V and 6 bases from J, leaving 14 bases between. Per germline, CDR1 KGHSH and CDR2 LQKENI. CDR3: CASSPNTGSDEKLFF. Written as DNA, the CDR3 is TGTGCCAGCTCACCGAACACAGGGAGCGATGAAAAACTGTTTTTT.

The gene calls are TRBV20-1 and TRBJ2-1; D gene ambiguous. Germline CDR1 DFQATT, CDR2 SNEGSKA (reference sequence). V was cut by 0 bases and J by 5 bases, with 8 bases left in between. The CDR3 consists of 13 residues. This chain's CDR3 is CSARDFLDNEQFF. Written as DNA, the CDR3 is TGCAGTGCTAGAGATTTCCTAGACAATGAGCAGTTCTTC.

Ten or more counts support this clonotype. The rearrangement uses TRBV29-1 and TRBJ1-2, with 7 positions matching TRBD1. Trimming took 3 bases from V and 2 from J; bases not matched to a gene: 6. The germline V gene encodes CDR1 SQVTM and CDR2 ANQGSEA. The CDR3 sequence is 14 residues long. The CDR3 nucleotides are TGCAGCGTTGAGGGGAGGGGGCGAAACTATGGCTACACCTTC. Protein: CSVEGRGRNYGYTF.

This clonotype was seen ten or more times. The chain carries TRBV5-1 and TRBJ2-2, with D perhaps matching TRBD1 (5 bases). The germline gives CDR1 SGHRS, CDR2 YFSETQ. V dropped 2 bases and J dropped 0 bases, with 8 bases sitting between them. The CDR3 sequence is 15 residues long. The chain's CDR3 is CASSFDSANTGELFF. The CDR3 DNA follows: TGCGCCAGCAGCTTTGACAGCGCGAACACCGGGGAGCTGTTTTTT.

J is TRBJ2-2 and V is TRBV13; 9 bases align to TRBD1. This CDR3 has 17 amino acids. CDR1 is PRHDT and CDR2 is FYEKMQ in the germline V gene (reference sequence). Losses at the gene ends were 6 bases for V and 3 bases for J; bases not matched to a gene: 11. The CDR3 loop reads CASRPPDRGPHTGELFF. As DNA, the CDR3 is TGTGCCAGCAGGCCCCCGGACAGGGGCCCGCACACCGGGGAGCTGTTTTTT.

This clonotype showed up many times. The V gene is TRBV4-1, the J gene TRBJ2-2; D is possibly TRBD2 (6 bases). V was cut by 1 base and J by 7 bases, with 13 bases left in between. Looked up from germline, CDR1 is MGHRA and CDR2 is YSYEKL. The CDR3 is 15 amino acids. CDR3: CASSQALLAIGELFF. The CDR3 nucleotides read TGCGCCAGCAGCCAAGCCCTACTAGCTATCGGGGAGCTGTTTTTT.

The table lists this clonotype with many counts. The chain is built from TRBV6-5 and TRBJ2-3; unclear D gene. The CDR3 is 15 amino acids. The germline CDR1 and CDR2 sequences are MNHEY and SVGAGI. The V end was cut by 7 bases, the J end by 1 base, with 15 bases between. CDR3 in amino acids: CASILSWEGTDTQYF. The CDR3, as DNA: TGTGCCAGCATTTTATCCTGGGAAGGCACAGATACGCAGTATTTT.

This clonotype was observed a handful of times. This chain uses TRBV5-1 with TRBJ2-3, with TRBD2 as a possible D gene (5 bases). V was clipped by 1 base and J by 6 bases, with 12 bases between them. From germline, CDR1 is SGHRS and CDR2 YFSETQ. CDR3 length equals 14 residues. CDR3 protein: CASSLRGSIDTQYF. The CDR3 coding sequence is TGCGCCAGCAGCTTGCGAGGGAGTATCGATACGCAGTATTTT.

The chain links TRBV28 to TRBJ2-7; 12 nucleotides agree with TRBD1. Looked up from germline, CDR1 is MDHEN and CDR2 is SYDVKM. V shed 6 bases, J shed 6 bases, and the junction held 9 bases outside the gene matches. The CDR3 loop spans 15 amino acids. The CDR3 DNA is TGTGCCAGCAGCCGGTCCGGGACAGGGGGCGCCGAGCAGTACTTC. Translation gives CASSRSGTGGAEQYF.

This clonotype was counted at least ten times. The chain has TRBV7-8 and TRBJ2-1; D may be TRBD2 (6 bases). Trimming shortened V by 4 bases and J by 6 bases, and 13 bases separated the two germline ends. The CDR3 is 14 residues long. Germline loops: CDR1 SGHVS, CDR2 FQNEAQ. CDR3 DNA sequence: TGTGCCAGCAGCTCGACTAGGTGGGGCAATGAGCAGTTCTTC. As protein: CASSSTRWGNEQFF.